This T cell receptor beta chain was profiled in a study of T-cell reconstitution after alpha-beta-depleted transplantation in children. The authors prepared the TCRbeta library with unique molecular identifiers. Each CDR3 protein is one row after TCRdb ran MiXCR on the PCR reads. The sample includes approximately 590,000 distinct CDR3 sequences, about 10% seen only once; the top ten take approximately 4.1%. CDR1 KGHSH and CDR2 LQKENI come from the germline V gene. V gave up 5 bases and J gave up 2 bases, with 22 bases separating them. The CDR3 is made up of 17 amino acids. The genes are TRBV18 and TRBJ2-7; a weak D match, TRBD2 (6 bases). The source was PBMCs from the stem cell graft donor, collected from the stem cell graft. The sequence came from a human donor who donated a stem cell graft to a child with acute myeloid leukemia. The CDR3 region is CASSKSGAAGRTYEQYF. CDR3 DNA: TGTGCCAGCTCAAAATCGGGTGCGGCGGGACGTACCTACGAGCAGTACTTC.